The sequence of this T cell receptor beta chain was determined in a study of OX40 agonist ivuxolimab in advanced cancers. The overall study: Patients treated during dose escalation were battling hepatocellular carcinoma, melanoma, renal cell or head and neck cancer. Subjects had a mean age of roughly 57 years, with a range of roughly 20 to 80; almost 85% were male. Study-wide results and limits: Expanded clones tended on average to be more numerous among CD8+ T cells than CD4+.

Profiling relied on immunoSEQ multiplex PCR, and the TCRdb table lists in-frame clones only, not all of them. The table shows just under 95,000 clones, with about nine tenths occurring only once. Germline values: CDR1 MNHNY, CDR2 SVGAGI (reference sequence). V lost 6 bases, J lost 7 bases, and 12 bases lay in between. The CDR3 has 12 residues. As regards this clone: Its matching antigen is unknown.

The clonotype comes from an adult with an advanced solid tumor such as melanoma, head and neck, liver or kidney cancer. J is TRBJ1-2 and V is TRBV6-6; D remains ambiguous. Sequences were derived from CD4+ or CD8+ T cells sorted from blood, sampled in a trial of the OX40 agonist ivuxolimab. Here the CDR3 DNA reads TGTGCCAGCAGGGACCCTCCATTTGGCTACACCTTC. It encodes CASRDPPFGYTF.